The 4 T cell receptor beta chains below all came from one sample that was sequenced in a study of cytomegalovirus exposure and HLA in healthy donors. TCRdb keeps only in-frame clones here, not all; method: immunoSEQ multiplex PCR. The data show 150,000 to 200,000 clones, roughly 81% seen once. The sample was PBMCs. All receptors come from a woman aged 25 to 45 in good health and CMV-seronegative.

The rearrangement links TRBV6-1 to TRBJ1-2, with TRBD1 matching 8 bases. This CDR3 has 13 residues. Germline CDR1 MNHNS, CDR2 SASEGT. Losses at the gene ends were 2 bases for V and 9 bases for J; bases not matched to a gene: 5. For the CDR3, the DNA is TGTGCCAGCAGTGAAAACACAGGGGGAAGCTACACCTTC. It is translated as CASSENTGGSYTF.

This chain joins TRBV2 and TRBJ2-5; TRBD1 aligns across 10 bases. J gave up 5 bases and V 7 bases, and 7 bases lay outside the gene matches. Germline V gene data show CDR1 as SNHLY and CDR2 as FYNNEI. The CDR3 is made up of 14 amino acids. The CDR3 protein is CASNQDRGWETQYF. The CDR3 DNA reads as TGTGCCAGCAACCAGGACAGGGGGTGGGAGACCCAGTACTTC. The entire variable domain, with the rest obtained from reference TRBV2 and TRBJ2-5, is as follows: EPEVTQTPSHQVTQMGQEVILRCVPISNHLYFYWYRQILGQKVEFLVSFYNNEISEKSEIFDDQFSVERPDGSNFTLKIRSTKLEDSAMYFCASNQDRGWETQYFGPGTRLLVL.

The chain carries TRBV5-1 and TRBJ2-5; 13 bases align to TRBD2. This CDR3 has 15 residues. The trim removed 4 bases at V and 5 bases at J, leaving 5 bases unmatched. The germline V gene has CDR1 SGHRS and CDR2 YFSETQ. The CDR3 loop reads CASSPGLAGRETQYF. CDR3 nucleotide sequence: TGCGCCAGCAGCCCGGGACTAGCGGGGAGGGAGACCCAGTACTTC.

CDR3: CASSGKAGYSTDTQYF. In nucleotides, the CDR3 is TGTGCCAGCAGTGGAAAGGCAGGCTATAGCACAGATACGCAGTATTTT. V and J are TRBV2 and TRBJ2-3, with D uncertain. Deletions cut 4 bases from V and 0 bases from J, with 14 bases between. Germline CDR1 reads SNHLY; CDR2 reads FYNNEI. The CDR3 has 16 residues.